Listed here are 8 T cell receptor beta chains from one sample, sequenced in a study of OX40 agonist ivuxolimab in advanced cancers. Library preparation used the immunoSEQ multiplex PCR assay. TCRdb obtained this table from immuneACCESS and retained in-frame rearrangements with V and J assigned. These tables miss some clones; where compared with another copy, unresolved V genes account for less than half of the shortfall, and the remainder is unexplained. This sample holds about 61,000 clones; more than 85% were observed only once. The ten top clones hold approximately 1.2% of the sample. Material: CD4+ or CD8+ T cells sorted from blood, obtained in a trial of the OX40 agonist ivuxolimab. Receptors originate from an adult with an advanced solid tumor such as melanoma, head and neck, liver or kidney cancer.

The chain links TRBV4-1 to TRBJ2-2, with 9 bases lining up with TRBD2. The CDR3 totals 21 residues. V was clipped by 0 bases and J by 0 bases; unmatched bases: 14. Germline CDR1 MGHRA, CDR2 YSYEKL. DNA of the CDR3: TGCGCCAGCAGCCAAGATCAGTTAGCGGGGGTGAAATCCGCGAACACCGGGGAGCTGTTTTTT. This gives the protein CASSQDQLAGVKSANTGELFF.

The gene calls are TRBV7-8 and TRBJ1-2; unclear D gene. The germline V gene has CDR1 SGHVS and CDR2 FQNEAQ. This CDR3 is built from 12 residues. Trimming left V 5 bases short and J 6 bases short, with 10 bases between. CDR3 sequence: CASSPPLDGYTF. As DNA, the CDR3 is TGTGCCAGCAGCCCGCCGTTGGATGGCTACACCTTC.

This chain joins TRBV27 and TRBJ2-3; D is undetermined. The CDR3 loop spans 12 amino acids. V dropped 3 bases and J dropped 8 bases, with 9 bases sitting between them. CDR1 is MNHEY, CDR2 SMNVEV, per germline (reference sequence). Here the CDR3 reads CASSFRASTQYF. CDR3 DNA: TGTGCCAGCAGTTTCCGAGCAAGTACGCAGTATTTT.

The chain is built from TRBV5-4 and TRBJ1-5; TRBD1 might be the D (5 bases). Trimming took 3 bases from V and 5 from J, leaving 12 bases between them. Germline V lookup: CDR1 SGHNT, CDR2 YYREEE (reference sequence). The CDR3 has 14 amino acids. CDR3 sequence (DNA): TGTGCCAGCAGCTCCTTAGGGGTTGATCAGCCCCAGCATTTT. Translated, it gives CASSSLGVDQPQHF.

The chain recombines TRBV5-4 with TRBJ2-7, with 8 positions matching TRBD1. The CDR3 has 14 amino acids. V dropped 1 base and J dropped 3; count of bases not matched to a gene: 3. Germline V gives CDR1 SGHNT, CDR2 YYREEE (reference sequence). In DNA, the CDR3 is TGTGCCAGCAGCTTGTGGGACAGGATCTACGAGCAGTACTTC. Its protein product is CASSLWDRIYEQYF.

The chain has TRBV7-9 and TRBJ1-2; D is unresolved. The CDR3 contains 15 residues. The ends were cut back, 2 bases at V and 0 bases at J, with 10 bases in the middle. CDR1 is SEHNR and CDR2 is FQNEAQ in the germline V gene (reference sequence). The CDR3 nucleotides are TGTGCCAGCAGCTTATGGGAAACAGCTAACTATGGCTACACCTTC. This sequence encodes CASSLWETANYGYTF. Based on the CDR3 plus reference TRBV7-9 and TRBJ1-2, the full variable domain is DTGVSQNPRHKITKRGQNVTFRCDPISEHNRLYWYRQTLGQGPEFLTYFQNEAQLEKSRLLSDRFSAERPKGSFSTLEIQRTEQGDSAMYLCASSLWETANYGYTFGSGTRLTVV.

The V and J genes are TRBV19 and TRBJ1-2, with 8 bases lining up with TRBD1. Germline V gene sequence: CDR1 LNHDA, CDR2 SQIVND (reference sequence). The CDR3 runs 14 residues. Trimming cost V 5 bases and J 4 bases; bases outside gene matches: 6. CDR3 DNA: TGTGCCAGTAGTCCCGGACAGGGACGCTATGGCTACACCTTC. It translates to CASSPGQGRYGYTF.

This clone was picked up one time. The chain employs TRBV4-1 and TRBJ2-1; 9 positions match TRBD1. J was trimmed by 3 bases and V by 1 base; bases with no gene match: 1. The CDR3 is 15 amino acids. CDR1 and CDR2 from the germline V gene are MGHRA and YSYEKL. Written as DNA, the CDR3 is TGCGCCAGCAGCCAAGCGGACAGGGGCTACAATGAGCAGTTCTTC. Translation gives CASSQADRGYNEQFF.